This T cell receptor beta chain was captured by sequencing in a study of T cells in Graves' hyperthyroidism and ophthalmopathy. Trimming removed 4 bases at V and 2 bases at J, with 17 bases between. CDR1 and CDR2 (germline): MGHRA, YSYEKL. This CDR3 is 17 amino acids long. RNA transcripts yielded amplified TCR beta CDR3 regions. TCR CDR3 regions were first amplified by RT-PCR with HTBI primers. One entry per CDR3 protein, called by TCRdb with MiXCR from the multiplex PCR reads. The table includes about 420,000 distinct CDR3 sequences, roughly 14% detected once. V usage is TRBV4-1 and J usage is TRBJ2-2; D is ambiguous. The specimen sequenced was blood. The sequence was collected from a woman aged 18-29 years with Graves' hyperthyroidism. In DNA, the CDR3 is TGCGCCAGCAGCCTACACCCATCCAGTTTAAACACCGGGGAGCTGTTTTTT. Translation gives CASSLHPSSLNTGELFF.